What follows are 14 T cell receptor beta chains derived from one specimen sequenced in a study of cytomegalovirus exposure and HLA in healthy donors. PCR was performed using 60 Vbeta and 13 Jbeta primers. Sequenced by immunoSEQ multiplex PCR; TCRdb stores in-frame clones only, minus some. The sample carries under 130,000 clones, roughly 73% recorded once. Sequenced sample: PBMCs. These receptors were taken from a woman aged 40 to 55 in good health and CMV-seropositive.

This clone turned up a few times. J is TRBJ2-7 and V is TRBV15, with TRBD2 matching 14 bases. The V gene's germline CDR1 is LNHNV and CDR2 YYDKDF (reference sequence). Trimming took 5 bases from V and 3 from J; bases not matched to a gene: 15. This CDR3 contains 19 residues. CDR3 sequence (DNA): TGTGCCACCAGCCGTAGAAAATTTCCGGGACTAGCGGGGGACTACGAGCAGTACTTC. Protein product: CATSRRKFPGLAGDYEQYF.

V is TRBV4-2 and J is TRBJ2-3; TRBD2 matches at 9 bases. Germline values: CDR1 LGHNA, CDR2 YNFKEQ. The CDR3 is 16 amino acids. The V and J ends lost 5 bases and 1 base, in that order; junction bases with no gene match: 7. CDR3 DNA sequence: TGTGCCAGCAGCGAGAGAGTAGCGGGGGGCACAGATACGCAGTATTTT. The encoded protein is CASSERVAGGTDTQYF.

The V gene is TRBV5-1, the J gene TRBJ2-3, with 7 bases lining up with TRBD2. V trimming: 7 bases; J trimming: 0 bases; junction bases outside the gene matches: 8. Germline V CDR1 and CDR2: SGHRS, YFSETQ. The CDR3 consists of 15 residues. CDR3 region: CASEASGASTDTQYF. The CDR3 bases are TGCGCCAGCGAGGCTAGCGGAGCTAGCACAGATACGCAGTATTTT.

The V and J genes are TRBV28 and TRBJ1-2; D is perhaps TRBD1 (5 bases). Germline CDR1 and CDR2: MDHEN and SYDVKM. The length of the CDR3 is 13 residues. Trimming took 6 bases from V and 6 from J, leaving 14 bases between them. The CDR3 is CASSDSREDGYTF. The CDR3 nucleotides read TGTGCCAGCAGCGACAGCCGTGAGGATGGCTACACCTTC.

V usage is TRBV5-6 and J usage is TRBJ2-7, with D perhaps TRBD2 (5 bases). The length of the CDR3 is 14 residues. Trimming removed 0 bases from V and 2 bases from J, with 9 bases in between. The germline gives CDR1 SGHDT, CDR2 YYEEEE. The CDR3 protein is CASSLVAEAYEQYF. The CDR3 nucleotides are TGTGCCAGCAGCTTGGTGGCGGAGGCCTACGAGCAGTACTTC. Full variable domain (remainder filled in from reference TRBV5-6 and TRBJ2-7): DAGVTQSPTHLIKTRGQQVTLRCSPKSGHDTVSWYQQALGQGPQFIFQYYEEEERQRGNFPDRFSGHQFPNYSSELNVNALLLGDSALYLCASSLVAEAYEQYFGPGTRLTVT.

CDR3 coding DNA: TGCGCCAGCAGCCAAGTGGGTGGCGGAGAGTCCTACGAGCAGTACTTC. This gives the protein CASSQVGGGESYEQYF. The chain links TRBV4-3 to TRBJ2-7; D not resolved. The CDR3 contains 16 residues. Trimming took off 1 base at V and 1 base at J, with 14 bases between the two ends. In germline, CDR1 is LGHNA, CDR2 YSLEER.

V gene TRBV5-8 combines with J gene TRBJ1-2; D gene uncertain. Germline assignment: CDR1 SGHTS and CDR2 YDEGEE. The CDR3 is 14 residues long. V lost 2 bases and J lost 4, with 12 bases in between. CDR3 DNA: TGTGCCAGCAGCTTCGGAGGGCTAGGCTATGGCTACACCTTC. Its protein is CASSFGGLGYGYTF.

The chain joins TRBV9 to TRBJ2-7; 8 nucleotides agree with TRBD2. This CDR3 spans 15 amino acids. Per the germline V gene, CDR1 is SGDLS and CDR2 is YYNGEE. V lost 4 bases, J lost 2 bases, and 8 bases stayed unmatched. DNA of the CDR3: TGTGCCAGCAGCCCAACCCCGGGAGGGGCCTACGAGCAGTACTTC. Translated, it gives CASSPTPGGAYEQYF.

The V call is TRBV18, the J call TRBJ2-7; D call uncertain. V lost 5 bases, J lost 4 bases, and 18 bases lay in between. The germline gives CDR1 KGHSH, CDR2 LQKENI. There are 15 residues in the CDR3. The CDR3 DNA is TGTGCCAGCTCAGACTCCACCCAACGCTCTTACGAGCAGTACTTC. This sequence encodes CASSDSTQRSYEQYF.

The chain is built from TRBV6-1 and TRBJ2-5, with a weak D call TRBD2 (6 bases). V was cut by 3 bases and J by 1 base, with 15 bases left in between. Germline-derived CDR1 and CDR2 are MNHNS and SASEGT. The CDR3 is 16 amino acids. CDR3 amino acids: CASSDQGVGGQETQYF. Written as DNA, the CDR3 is TGTGCCAGCAGTGACCAGGGCGTGGGGGGCCAAGAGACCCAGTACTTC.

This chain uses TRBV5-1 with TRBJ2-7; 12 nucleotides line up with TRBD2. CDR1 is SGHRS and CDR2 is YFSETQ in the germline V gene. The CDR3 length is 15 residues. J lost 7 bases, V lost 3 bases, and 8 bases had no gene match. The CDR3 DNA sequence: TGCGCCAGCAGCTCGACTAGCGGGGGAAAGTGGGAGCAGTACTTC. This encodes CASSSTSGGKWEQYF.

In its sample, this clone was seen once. The CDR3 DNA follows: TGTGCCAGCAGGGTTGGGACAACAAACACCGGGGAGCTGTTTTTT. Encoded protein: CASRVGTTNTGELFF. V gene TRBV11-3 combines with J gene TRBJ2-2; TRBD1 might be the D (6 bases). CDR1 and CDR2 (germline): SGHNT, YENEEA. Trimming removed 6 bases from V and 2 bases from J, with 13 bases in between. This CDR3 comprises 15 residues.

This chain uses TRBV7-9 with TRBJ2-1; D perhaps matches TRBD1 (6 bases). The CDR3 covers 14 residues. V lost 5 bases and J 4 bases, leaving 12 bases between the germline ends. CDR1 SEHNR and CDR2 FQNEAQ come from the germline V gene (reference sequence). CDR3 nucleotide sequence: TGTGCCAGCAGCGTTTGGGACATTTACAATGAGCAGTTCTTC. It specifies CASSVWDIYNEQFF. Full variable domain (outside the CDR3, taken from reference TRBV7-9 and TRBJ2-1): DTGVSQNPRHKITKRGQNVTFRCDPISEHNRLYWYRQTLGQGPEFLTYFQNEAQLEKSRLLSDRFSAERPKGSFSTLEIQRTEQGDSAMYLCASSVWDIYNEQFFGPGTRLTVL.

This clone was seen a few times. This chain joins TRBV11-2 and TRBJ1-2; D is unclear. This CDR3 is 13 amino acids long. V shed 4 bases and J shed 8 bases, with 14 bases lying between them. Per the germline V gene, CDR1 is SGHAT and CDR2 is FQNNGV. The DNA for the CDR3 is TGTGCCAGCAGCTCCCAGCAGGCAGTAGGCTACACCTTC. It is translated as CASSSQQAVGYTF.